This record looks at one TCR beta chain sequence and its context. Its antigen remains unidentified. This sample was included in a study of early T cells in non-severe SARS-CoV-2 infection. Points from the study as a whole: Missing private and CD4 specificities, VDJdb matching favored anti-spike CD8 responses.

TCRdb reanalysed the 5' RACE reads using MiXCR and keeps one entry per CDR3 protein. This table has approximately 50,000 distinct CDR3 sequences, approximately 9.4% appearing once. The germline V gene has CDR1 SQVTM and CDR2 ANQGSEA. The CDR3 spans 13 residues. V lost 3 bases and J lost 10, with 18 bases in between. The chain links TRBV29-1 to TRBJ1-2; D may be TRBD1 (5 bases). Sequencing input: whole blood. The TCR sequence derives from an adult who was a healthcare worker with PCR-confirmed SARS-CoV-2 infection or an uninfected control (not recorded which). The CDR3 nucleotides read TGCAGCGTTGACGGGACCGATAACTACCACTACACCTTC. Translating gives CSVDGTDNYHYTF.